These T cell receptor beta chains were read from a single sample in a study of pediatric ulcerative colitis. Method: immunoSEQ multiplex PCR; TCRdb's copy keeps in-frame clones and lacks some. This table has tens of thousands of clones, roughly three quarters appearing once. Sequenced input: gut tissue. Source of these receptors: a boy aged 10-17 years with mild ulcerative colitis. The CDR3 runs from the conserved cysteine through the conserved F or W. D genes are given only for firm matches. Not every row has a clone size; where given, it reads once, few, many or a size class.

V	D	J	size	DNA	CDR3
TRBV6-5	-	TRBJ2-7	-	TGTGCCAGCAGTTACGTAATTTCGGGACCTTCCTACGAGCAGTACTTC	CASSYVISGPSYEQYF
TRBV14	TRBD1	TRBJ1-1	-	TGTGCCAGCAGCCAACGACCGGGACAGGGTGGCGCTGAAGCTTTCTTT	CASSQRPGQGGAEAFF
TRBV5-8	TRBD1	TRBJ2-3	-	TGTGCCAGCAGCTACAGGGGGTTCACAGATACGCAGTATTTT	CASSYRGFTDTQYF
TRBV30	-	TRBJ2-5	-	TGTGCCTGGAATGAGGGGGGGCCAGAGACCCAGTACTTC	CAWNEGGPETQYF
TRBV30	-	TRBJ1-2	few	TGTGCCTGGAGTCCCAGGGTGGAGGGCTACACCTTC	CAWSPRVEGYTF
TRBV5-1	-	TRBJ2-1	-	TGCGCCAGCAGCTTGTCCGGGGTAGACTACAATGAGCAGTTCTTC	CASSLSGVDYNEQFF
TRBV2	TRBD2	TRBJ2-7	-	TGTGCCAGCAACAGACTAGCGGGGGGCTCCGAGCAGTACTTC	CASNRLAGGSEQYF
TRBV5-4	-	TRBJ2-5	few	TGTGCCAGCAGCTTGGTGGGGAATCAAGAGACCCAGTACTTC	CASSLVGNQETQYF
TRBV5-6	-	TRBJ1-2	few	TGTGCCAGCAGCTTGTCAGGTTTTTATGGCTACACCTTC	CASSLSGFYGYTF
TRBV18	-	TRBJ2-1	once	TGTGCCAGCTCACCACGGCTCTCAGACAATGAGCAGTTCTTC	CASSPRLSDNEQFF
TRBV7-9	TRBD1	TRBJ1-2	-	TGTGCCAGCAGCTTCGGACAGGGGCTAGGCTACACCTTC	CASSFGQGLGYTF
TRBV29-1	-	TRBJ1-1	-	TGCAGCGTTGAGGCCGGACCGCCGAACACTGAAGCTTTCTTT	CSVEAGPPNTEAFF
TRBV27	-	TRBJ1-3	-	TGTGCCAGCAGTCGTCGCGGGCTTGGTGGAAACACCATATATTTT	CASSRRGLGGNTIYF
TRBV5-5	-	TRBJ1-3	-	TGTGCCAGCAGCTCGGGAAACACCATATATTTT	CASSSGNTIYF
TRBV6-1	-	TRBJ1-6	-	TGTGCCAGCGTCCCTGTAGCAGGGACCAATTCACCCCTCCACTTT	CASVPVAGTNSPLHF
TRBV19	-	TRBJ1-6	-	TGTGCCAGTAGTATGAACAGGGCCTACTCACCCCTCCACTTT	CASSMNRAYSPLHF
TRBV7-2	-	TRBJ1-1	-	TGTGCCAGCAGACTCCTTGCGGGTTGGGGGAACACTGAAGCTTTCTTT	CASRLLAGWGNTEAFF
TRBV11-2	-	TRBJ2-3	-	TGTGCCAGCAGCTTTTTAGATACGCAGTATTTT	CASSFLDTQYF
TRBV10-2	TRBD1	TRBJ1-5	-	TGCGCCAGCAGTGAGTCCTTGAGGGACAGGGGTGGTCAGCCCCAGCATTTT	CASSESLRDRGGQPQHF
TRBV5-1	TRBD1	TRBJ1-2	-	TGCGCCAGCAGCTTTTCGGGACAGGGTACACCTAACTATGGCTACACCTTC	CASSFSGQGTPNYGYTF
TRBV4-1	-	TRBJ1-2	-	TGCGCCAGCAGCCAAGGCGACATGGAGGGCTACACCTTC	CASSQGDMEGYTF
TRBV5-1	-	TRBJ2-7	once	TGCGCCAGCAGCTTGGGGGGCCAATACCGCTACGAGCAGTACTTC	CASSLGGQYRYEQYF
TRBV30	TRBD2	TRBJ2-1	-	TGTGCCTGGAGCGGGACTAGCGGCGCCTACAATGAGCAGTTCTTC	CAWSGTSGAYNEQFF
TRBV16	TRBD1	TRBJ2-4	few	TGTGCCAGCAGCATACAACAGGGGTCGGGGATTCAGTACTTC	CASSIQQGSGIQYF
TRBV2	-	TRBJ2-5	-	TGTGCCAGCCGGGACGGTCACCAAGAGACCCAGTACTTC	CASRDGHQETQYF
TRBV5-5	TRBD1	TRBJ1-6	-	TGTGCCAGCAGCTTGTATGGAACGGGACAGGGACTATCCCTCCACTTT	CASSLYGTGQGLSLHF
TRBV5-8	-	TRBJ2-7	-	TGTGCCAGCCACCGCACCCGAGGTTACGAGCAGTACTTC	CASHRTRGYEQYF
TRBV4-1	-	TRBJ1-2	-	TGCGCCAGCAGCCAAGGAGGGGTCGAGGAAAGAAACTATGGCTACACCTTC	CASSQGGVEERNYGYTF
TRBV7-2	TRBD2	TRBJ2-4	-	TGTGCCAGCAGCATAGGACTAGCGGGGGGGCCGGGAAACATTCAGTACTTC	CASSIGLAGGPGNIQYF